This TCR beta chain is drawn from a study of T cells after somatic rescue of genetic block. Trimming shortened V by 3 bases and J by 4 bases, and 13 bases separated the two germline ends. This CDR3 contains 14 residues. Per the germline V gene, CDR1 is SQVTM and CDR2 is ANQGSEA. Libraries were prepared by immunoSEQ multiplex PCR; TCRdb keeps only in-frame clonotypes and omits some of them. The sample gives 55,000 or so clones, approximately 96% of which show up once; approximately 0.075% is in the top ten. The sequencing sample was made of peripheral blood mononuclear cells (PBMCs). The chain has TRBV29-1 and TRBJ2-1, with a possible D match to TRBD1 (6 bases). This TCR came from a child younger than two. This CDR3 is CSVDRGSLYNEQFF. The CDR3 DNA reads TGCAGCGTTGACAGGGGTAGCCTTTACAATGAGCAGTTCTTC.